These T cell receptor beta chains were read from a single sample in a study of T cell responses to AZD1222 COVID-19 vaccine. TCRdb's table, derived via immunoSEQ multiplex PCR, lists solely in-frame clones and lacks some. This sample carries roughly 100,000 clones, 80% to 90% of them seen once, and the ten largest clones take more than 8.5%. Sequences were derived from peripheral blood, sampled 28 days after the second AZD1222 dose. The receptors originated from an adult who received the AZD1222 COVID-19 vaccine. The CDR3 runs from the conserved cysteine through the conserved F or W. The D gene is left open where the match is weak. For some rows the clone size is stated as once, few or many, or as a class when expanded; others skip it.

TGTGCCATCAGTGGACAGGCGGGATTGAACACTGAAGCTTTCTTT	CAISGQAGLNTEAFF	TRBV10-3	TRBJ1-1	.	.
TGCGCCAGCAGCTTAGACAGCGATAATTCACCCCTCCACTTT	CASSLDSDNSPLHF	TRBV5-1	TRBJ1-6	.	.
TGCAGCGCTGCCGACACGCCCTACGAGCAGTACTTC	CSAADTPYEQYF	TRBV29-1	TRBJ2-7	.	.
TGCGCCAGCAGCGCGGGCCTAATGGCCAATGAGCAGTTCTTC	CASSAGLMANEQFF	TRBV5-1	TRBJ2-1	.	.
TGTGCCAGCGATGGAGGACAGGGTAGGGGGACGCTGTTTTTT	CASDGGQGRGTLFF	TRBV28	TRBJ1-4	.	TRBD1
TGTGCCAGCAGTGAAGGTCAGTTCAATCAGCCCCAGCATTTT	CASSEGQFNQPQHF	TRBV6-1	TRBJ1-5	.	.
TGTGCCAGCAGCTTAGTCAGGGGCACTGAAGCTTTCTTT	CASSLVRGTEAFF	TRBV7-8	TRBJ1-1	.	.
TGTGCCAGCACCCTGTTCGTTCTAACTGAAGCTTTCTTT	CASTLFVLTEAFF	TRBV12-3/TRBV12-4	TRBJ1-1	few	.
TGTGCCACCAGTGACCCCGGCCTAGGGGAGACCCAGTACTTC	CATSDPGLGETQYF	TRBV24-1	TRBJ2-5	.	.
TGCAGCGTTGTCGTCCCAAACACAAACTATGGCTACACCTTC	CSVVVPNTNYGYTF	TRBV29-1	TRBJ1-2	.	.
TGTGCCAGCAAAACACAGGGGAGGTTTGATTCACCCCTCCACTTT	CASKTQGRFDSPLHF	TRBV27	TRBJ1-6	.	TRBD1
TGTGCCAGCAGCCTTGGAGGGACAGGGATAGAGAAGACCCAGTACTTC	CASSLGGTGIEKTQYF	TRBV28	TRBJ2-5	once	TRBD1
TGCGCCAGCAGCCAATCGGGGTTCGGCTATGGCTACACCTTC	CASSQSGFGYGYTF	TRBV4-1	TRBJ1-2	.	.
TGCAGTGCTAGTTCCGATACGCAGTATTTT	CSASSDTQYF	TRBV20-1	TRBJ2-3	.	.
TGTGCCTGGATGAGGACAGGGGGCTACGAGCAGTACTTC	CAWMRTGGYEQYF	TRBV30	TRBJ2-7	.	TRBD1
TGTGCCAGCAGCACGACAGGGCGTCAGCCCCAGCATTTT	CASSTTGRQPQHF	TRBV7-2	TRBJ1-5	.	TRBD1
TGTGCCAGCAGCCCGGGACAAAACTATGGCTACACCTTC	CASSPGQNYGYTF	TRBV5-4	TRBJ1-2	.	.
TGTGCCAGCAGCCCAGGGGGGAGGCCCGTTGGGCAGTTCTTC	CASSPGGRPVGQFF	TRBV11-2	TRBJ2-1	.	.
TGTGCCAGCAGCAATTGCGGACTCAAGACCCAGTACTTC	CASSNCGLKTQYF	TRBV21-1	TRBJ2-5	.	.
TGTGCCAGCAGCCCCCAGACAGGGGCGTATAATTCACCCCTCCACTTT	CASSPQTGAYNSPLHF	TRBV7-2	TRBJ1-6	.	TRBD1
TGTGCCAGCAGTTCCTTCCCGGGACAGGGGGATTCACCCCTCCACTTT	CASSSFPGQGDSPLHF	TRBV27	TRBJ1-6	.	TRBD1
TGTGCCTGGAGGGGGACAGGGAGTTACACAGATACGCAGTATTTT	CAWRGTGSYTDTQYF	TRBV30	TRBJ2-3	.	TRBD1